This TCR beta chain originates from a study of cytomegalovirus exposure and HLA in healthy donors. The study ran its PCR with 60 Vbeta and 13 Jbeta primers. Study processing details: Counted up in a later analysis, unique TCR beta chains came to some 82 million, with around 9.9 million shared. Method: immunoSEQ multiplex PCR; TCRdb's copy keeps in-frame clones and lacks some. D and trimming were read from the DNA, whereas the V and J calls and clone size are those reported in that table. The sample yields 170,000 or so clones, around 80% seen once. The material sequenced was PBMCs. The TCR sequence derives from a man aged 35 to 55 in good health and CMV-seronegative.

The CDR3 here is CASSTDRRSGNTIYF. The CDR3, as DNA: TGTGCCAGCAGCACGGACAGGCGCTCTGGAAACACCATATATTTT. The chain employs TRBV6-5 and TRBJ1-3; 7 bases fit TRBD1. Unmatched junction bases numbered 5, after V lost 6 bases and J lost 0 bases. CDR3 length equals 15 residues. From germline, CDR1 is MNHEY and CDR2 SVGAGI.